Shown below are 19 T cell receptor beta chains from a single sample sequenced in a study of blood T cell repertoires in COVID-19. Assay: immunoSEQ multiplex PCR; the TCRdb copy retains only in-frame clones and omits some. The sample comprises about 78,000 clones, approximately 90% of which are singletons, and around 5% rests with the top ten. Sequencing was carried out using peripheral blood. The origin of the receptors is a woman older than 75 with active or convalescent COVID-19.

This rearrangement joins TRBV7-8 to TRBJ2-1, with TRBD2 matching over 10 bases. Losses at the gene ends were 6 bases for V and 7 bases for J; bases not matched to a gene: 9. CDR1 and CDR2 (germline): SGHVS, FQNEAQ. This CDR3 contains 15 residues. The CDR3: CASRERGGRINEQFF. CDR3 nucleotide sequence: TGTGCCAGCAGGGAGCGGGGGGGCCGTATAAATGAGCAGTTCTTC.

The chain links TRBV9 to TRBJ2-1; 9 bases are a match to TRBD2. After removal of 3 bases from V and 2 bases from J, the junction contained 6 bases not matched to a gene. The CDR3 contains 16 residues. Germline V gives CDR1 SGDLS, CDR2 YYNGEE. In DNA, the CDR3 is TGTGCCAGCAGCGGTGAGGGCGGGAGGGCCTACAATGAGCAGTTCTTC. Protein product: CASSGEGGRAYNEQFF.

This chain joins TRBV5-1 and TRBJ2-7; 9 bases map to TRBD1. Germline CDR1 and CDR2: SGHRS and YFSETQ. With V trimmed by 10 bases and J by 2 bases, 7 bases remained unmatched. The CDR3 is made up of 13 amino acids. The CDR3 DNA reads TGCGCCTCTGCGAGGACAGGGGCCTACGAGCAGTACTTC. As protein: CASARTGAYEQYF.

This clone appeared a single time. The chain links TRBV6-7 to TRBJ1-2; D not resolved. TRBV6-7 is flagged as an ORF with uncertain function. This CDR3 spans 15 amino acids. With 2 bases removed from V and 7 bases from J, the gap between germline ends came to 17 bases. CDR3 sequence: CASSYARDRRLGYTF. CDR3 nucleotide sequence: TGTGCCAGCAGTTACGCCCGGGATAGACGGCTTGGCTACACCTTC.

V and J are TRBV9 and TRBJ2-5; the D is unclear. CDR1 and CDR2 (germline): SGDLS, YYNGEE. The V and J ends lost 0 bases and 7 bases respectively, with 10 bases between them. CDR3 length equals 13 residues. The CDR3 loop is CASSVDLPGTQYF. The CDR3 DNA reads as TGTGCCAGCAGCGTAGACCTCCCGGGGACCCAGTACTTC.

Here the CDR3 reads CASSLVGEGYEQYF. CDR3 bases: TGTGCCAGCAGCTTGGTAGGAGAAGGCTACGAGCAGTACTTC. The chain joins TRBV7-9 to TRBJ2-7; no firm D call. This CDR3 region has 14 residues. From germline, CDR1 is SEHNR and CDR2 FQNEAQ (reference sequence). V lost 3 bases, J lost 3 bases, and 12 bases lay in between.

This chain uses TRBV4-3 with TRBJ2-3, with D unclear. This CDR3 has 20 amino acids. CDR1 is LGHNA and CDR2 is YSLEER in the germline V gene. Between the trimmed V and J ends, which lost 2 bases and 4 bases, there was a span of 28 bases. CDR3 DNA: TGCGCCAGCAGCCAACTCCCCCTCCTTCGCCGCGGCCGATCGTCAGATACGCAGTATTTT. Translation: CASSQLPLLRRGRSSDTQYF.

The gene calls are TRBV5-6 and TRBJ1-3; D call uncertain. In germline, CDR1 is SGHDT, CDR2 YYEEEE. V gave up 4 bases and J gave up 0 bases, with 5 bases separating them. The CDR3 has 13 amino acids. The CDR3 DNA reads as TGTGCCAGCAGCCTTCCCTCTGGAAACACCATATATTTT. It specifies CASSLPSGNTIYF.

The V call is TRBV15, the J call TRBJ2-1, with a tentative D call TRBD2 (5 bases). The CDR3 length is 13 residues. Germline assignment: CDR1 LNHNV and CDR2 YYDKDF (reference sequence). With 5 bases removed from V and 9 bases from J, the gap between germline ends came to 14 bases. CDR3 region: CATSVRTSSEQFF. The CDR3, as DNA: TGTGCCACCAGCGTAAGAACTAGTTCTGAGCAGTTCTTC. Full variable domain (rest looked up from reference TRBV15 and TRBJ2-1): DAMVIQNPRYQVTQFGKPVTLSCSQTLNHNVMYWYQQKSSQAPKLLFHYYDKDFNNEADTPDNFQSRRPNTSFCFLDIRSPGLGDTAMYLCATSVRTSSEQFFGPGTRLTVL.

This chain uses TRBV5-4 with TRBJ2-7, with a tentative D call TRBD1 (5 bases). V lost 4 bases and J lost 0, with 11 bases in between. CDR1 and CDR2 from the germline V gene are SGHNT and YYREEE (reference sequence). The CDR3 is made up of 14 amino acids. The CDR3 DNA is TGTGCCAGCAGCACGGACATCGTCTCCTACGAGCAGTACTTC. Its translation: CASSTDIVSYEQYF.

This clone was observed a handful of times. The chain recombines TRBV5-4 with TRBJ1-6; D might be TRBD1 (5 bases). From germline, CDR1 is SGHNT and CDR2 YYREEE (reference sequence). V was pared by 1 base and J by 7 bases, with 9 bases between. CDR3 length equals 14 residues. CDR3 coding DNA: TGTGCCAGCAGCTTGTCCCAGGGAAATTCACCCCTCCACTTT. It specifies CASSLSQGNSPLHF.

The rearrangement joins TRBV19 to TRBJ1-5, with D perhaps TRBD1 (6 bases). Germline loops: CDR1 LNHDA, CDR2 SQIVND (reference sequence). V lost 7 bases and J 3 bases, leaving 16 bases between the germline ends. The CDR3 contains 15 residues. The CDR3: CASTRGARYNQPQHF. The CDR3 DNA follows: TGTGCCAGTACCCGGGGGGCCAGATACAATCAGCCCCAGCATTTT. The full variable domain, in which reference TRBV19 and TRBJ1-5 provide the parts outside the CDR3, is DGGITQSPKYLFRKEGQNVTLSCEQNLNHDAMYWYRQDPGQGLRLIYYSQIVNDFQKGDIAEGYSVSREKKESFPLTVTSAQKNPTAFYLCASTRGARYNQPQHFGDGTRLSIL.

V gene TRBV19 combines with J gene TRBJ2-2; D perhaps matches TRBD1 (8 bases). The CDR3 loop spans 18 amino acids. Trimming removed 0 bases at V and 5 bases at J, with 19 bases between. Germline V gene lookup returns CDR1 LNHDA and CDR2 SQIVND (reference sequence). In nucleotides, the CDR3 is TGTGCCAGTAGTATAGATTTCCGGACAGGGAGGGGGACCGGGGAGCTGTTTTTT. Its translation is CASSIDFRTGRGTGELFF.

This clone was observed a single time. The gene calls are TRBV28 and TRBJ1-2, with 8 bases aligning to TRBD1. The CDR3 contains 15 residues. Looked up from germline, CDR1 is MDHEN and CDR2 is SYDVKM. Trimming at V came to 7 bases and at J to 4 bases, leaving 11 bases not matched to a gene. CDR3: CASIPDRENPYGYTF. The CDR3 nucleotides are TGTGCCAGCATTCCGGACAGGGAGAATCCCTATGGCTACACCTTC.

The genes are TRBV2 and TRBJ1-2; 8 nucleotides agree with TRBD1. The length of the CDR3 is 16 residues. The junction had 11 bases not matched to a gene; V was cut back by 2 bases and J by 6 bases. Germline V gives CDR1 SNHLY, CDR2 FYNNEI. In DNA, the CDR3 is TGTGCCAGCAGTGAAATAAGGGCAGGGGGCGCAGATGGCTACACCTTC. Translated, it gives CASSEIRAGGADGYTF.

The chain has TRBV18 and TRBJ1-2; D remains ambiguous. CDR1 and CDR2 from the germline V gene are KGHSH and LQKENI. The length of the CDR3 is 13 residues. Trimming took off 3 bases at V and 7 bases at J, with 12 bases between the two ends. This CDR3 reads CASSPPGTSGYTF. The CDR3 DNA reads TGTGCCAGCTCACCCCCGGGTACTAGTGGCTACACCTTC.

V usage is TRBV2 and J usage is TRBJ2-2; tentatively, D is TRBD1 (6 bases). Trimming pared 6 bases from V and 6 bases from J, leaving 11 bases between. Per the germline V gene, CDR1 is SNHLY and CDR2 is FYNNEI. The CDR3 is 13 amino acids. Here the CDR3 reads CASSRQGPGELFF. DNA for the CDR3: TGTGCCAGCAGCCGCCAGGGGCCCGGGGAGCTGTTTTTT.

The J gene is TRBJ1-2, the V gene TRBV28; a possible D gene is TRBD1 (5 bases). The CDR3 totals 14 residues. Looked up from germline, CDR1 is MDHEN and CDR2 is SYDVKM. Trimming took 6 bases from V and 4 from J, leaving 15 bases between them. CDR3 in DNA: TGTGCCAGCAGCCTACCGAGGCAGGGCTATGGCTACACCTTC. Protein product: CASSLPRQGYGYTF.

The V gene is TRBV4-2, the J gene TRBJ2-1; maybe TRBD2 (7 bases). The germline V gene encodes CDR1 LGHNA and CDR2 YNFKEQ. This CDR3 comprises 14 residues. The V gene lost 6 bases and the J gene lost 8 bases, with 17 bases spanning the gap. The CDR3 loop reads CASRYEGGGDEQFF. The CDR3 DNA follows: TGTGCCAGCAGATACGAGGGGGGGGGCGATGAGCAGTTCTTC.